These 20 T cell receptor beta chains came from one sample sequenced in a study of blood T cell repertoires in COVID-19. Only in-frame clones appear in the TCRdb table, and some are missing; sequencing was by immunoSEQ multiplex PCR. Of around 190,000 clones listed, roughly three quarters were seen once; the top ten hold 5.5% to 7%. Sequenced sample: peripheral blood. The receptors were gathered from a woman aged 40 to 50 with COVID-19, enrolled during active disease.

The chain combines TRBV23-1 with TRBJ2-5, with D possibly being TRBD2 (6 bases). TRBV23-1 is an ORF, with its function uncertain. The CDR3 extends over 16 amino acids. The V end lost 3 bases, the J end lost 3 bases, and 17 bases lay between the germline ends. Here the CDR3 reads CASSHSPGTVKETQYF. The CDR3 coding sequence is TGCGCCAGCAGTCATTCCCCCGGGACTGTCAAAGAGACCCAGTACTTC.

The genes are TRBV30 and TRBJ1-5; D may be TRBD1 (5 bases). Trimming left V 0 bases short and J 6 bases short, with 9 bases between. Germline CDR1 reads GTSNPN; CDR2 reads SVGIG (reference sequence). The CDR3 totals 13 residues. The chain's CDR3 is CAWSVQEGQPQHF. The CDR3 region has the DNA TGTGCCTGGAGTGTACAGGAGGGTCAGCCCCAGCATTTT. Supplemented by reference TRBV30 and TRBJ1-5, the full variable domain reads SQTIHQWPATLVQPVGSPLSLECTVEGTSNPNLYWYRQAAGRGLQLLFYSVGIGQISSEVPQNLSASRPQDRQFILSSKKLLLSDSGFYLCAWSVQEGQPQHFGDGTRLSIL.

A remark on this clone: A read error may be the cause here, since a much bigger clone is one base away. The V call is TRBV6-5, the J call TRBJ1-1; the match to TRBD1 covers 11 bases. Germline lookup yields CDR1 MNHEY and CDR2 SVGAGI. The CDR3 loop spans 13 amino acids. The V gene end was trimmed by 7 bases and the J gene end by 5 bases; junction bases not matched to a gene: 3. The CDR3 spells CASTRDRGTEAFF. In DNA, the CDR3 is TGTGCCAGCACCCGGGACAGGGGGACTGAAGCTTTCTTT.

The chain employs TRBV14 and TRBJ1-4; 10 bases fit TRBD1. The CDR3 totals 16 residues. V was clipped by 3 bases and J by 8 bases; unmatched bases: 9. CDR1 and CDR2 (germline): SGHDN, FVKESK. CDR3 coding DNA: TGTGCCAGCAGCCACTACCCGGGGACAGGGGACGAAAAACTGTTTTTT. Protein sequence: CASSHYPGTGDEKLFF.

V is TRBV10-1 and J is TRBJ2-3, with 8 bases lining up with TRBD1. Per the germline V gene, CDR1 is WNHNN and CDR2 is SYGVQD (reference sequence). CDR3 length equals 14 residues. Germline trimming cut 4 bases from V and 4 bases from J; bases unmatched to any gene: 4. The CDR3 reads CASSGSTGADTQYF. CDR3 coding DNA: TGCGCCAGCAGTGGGTCGACAGGGGCAGATACGCAGTATTTT.

The CDR3 bases are TGTGCCAGCAGTTTAAGAGTAGCGGGAGGTCTGGGTAATGAGCAGTTCTTC. Its translation: CASSLRVAGGLGNEQFF. V usage is TRBV27 and J usage is TRBJ2-1; 10 nucleotides line up with TRBD2. The CDR3 covers 17 residues. Per the germline V gene, CDR1 is MNHEY and CDR2 is SMNVEV (reference sequence). The ends lost 2 bases at V and 7 bases at J; junction bases unmatched: 11.

The chain is built from TRBV4-1 and TRBJ1-2, with D perhaps matching TRBD1 (5 bases). V was clipped by 4 bases and J by 9 bases, with 18 bases between them. The CDR3 length is 14 residues. Germline assignment: CDR1 MGHRA and CDR2 YSYEKL. The CDR3 loop is CASSPTDSERSYTF. The DNA of the CDR3 is TGCGCCAGCAGCCCAACCGACAGCGAACGTAGCTACACCTTC.

The chain uses TRBV5-4 and TRBJ1-1; perhaps TRBD1 as D (6 bases). V lost 4 bases, J lost 1 base, and 20 bases lay in between. Germline assignment: CDR1 SGHNT and CDR2 YYREEE (reference sequence). The CDR3 loop spans 17 amino acids. The CDR3 region is CASSLSRGGQKNTEAFF. The CDR3 coding sequence is TGTGCCAGCAGCCTCTCACGGGGTGGACAGAAGAACACTGAAGCTTTCTTT.

This clone was seen a handful of times. The chain carries TRBV4-3 and TRBJ1-6; a possible D gene is TRBD1 (6 bases). Deletions cut 0 bases from V and 10 bases from J, with 16 bases between. Looked up from germline, CDR1 is LGHNA and CDR2 is YSLEER. The CDR3 has 16 amino acids. The CDR3 spells CASSQDWRGARSPLHF. The CDR3 bases are TGCGCCAGCAGCCAAGATTGGCGGGGGGCAAGGTCACCCCTCCACTTT.

In this sample, this clone turned up once. The chain combines TRBV7-8 with TRBJ2-7; possibly TRBD1 for D (6 bases). Germline V gene lookup returns CDR1 SGHVS and CDR2 FQNEAQ. CDR3 size: 16 residues. Deletions cut 5 bases from V and 2 bases from J, with 19 bases between. The chain's CDR3 is CASSTPETGLTYEQYF. CDR3 coding DNA: TGTGCCAGCAGCACTCCTGAAACAGGGCTCACCTACGAGCAGTACTTC.

The sample holds a few counts of this clone. The chain employs TRBV5-5 and TRBJ1-1, with a weak D call TRBD1 (5 bases). The germline gives CDR1 SGHKS, CDR2 YYEKEE (reference sequence). The CDR3 consists of 15 residues. V lost 0 bases, J lost 1 base, and 10 bases lay in between. The CDR3 bases are TGTGCCAGCAGCTTGGAGGGGATGGGGAACACTGAAGCTTTCTTT. Its translation: CASSLEGMGNTEAFF.

A few counts support this clone. Other nucleotide sequences in the sample specify the same CDR3. The V call is TRBV7-2, the J call TRBJ1-5; D is unresolved. Germline V gives CDR1 SGHTA, CDR2 FQGNSA. Trimming shortened V by 5 bases and J by 0 bases, and 5 bases separated the two germline ends. This CDR3 has 13 residues. The CDR3 sequence: CASSPNSNQPQHF. The DNA for the CDR3 is TGTGCCAGCAGCCCTAATAGCAATCAGCCCCAGCATTTT.

The V gene is TRBV19, the J gene TRBJ2-5, with 7 positions matching TRBD1. CDR1 is LNHDA, CDR2 SQIVND, per germline (reference sequence). With V trimmed by 3 bases and J by 0 bases, 1 base remained unmatched. The CDR3 extends over 14 amino acids. The CDR3 sequence: CASSMDRNQETQYF. The CDR3 DNA reads TGTGCCAGTAGTATGGACAGGAACCAAGAGACCCAGTACTTC.

The sample holds one count of this clone. The chain uses TRBV25-1 and TRBJ2-3; D unresolved. CDR3 size: 15 residues. V lost 3 bases to trimming and J lost 8 bases, with 18 bases between them. Germline-derived CDR1 and CDR2 are MGHDK and SYGVNS. The DNA for the CDR3 is TGTGCCAGCAGTGATGGCGAAATCCTACGAGGTACGCAGTATTTT. It is translated as CASSDGEILRGTQYF. The full variable domain, with the rest looked up from reference TRBV25-1 and TRBJ2-3, is EADIYQTPRYLVIGTGKKITLECSQTMGHDKMYWYQQDPGMELHLIHYSYGVNSTEKGDLSSESTVSRIRTEHFPLTLESARPSHTSQYLCASSDGEILRGTQYFGPGTRLTVL.

The rearrangement links TRBV11-2 to TRBJ2-5, with a possible D match to TRBD1 (6 bases). Germline loops: CDR1 SGHAT, CDR2 FQNNGV. Between the trimmed V and J ends, which lost 6 bases and 5 bases, there was a span of 19 bases. CDR3 length: 15 amino acids. The CDR3 DNA sequence: TGTGCCAGCAGTTCAGGGGCCCAAGAGTGGGAGACCCAGTACTTC. Residues: CASSSGAQEWETQYF.

This clone showed up just a few times. V gene TRBV4-3 combines with J gene TRBJ1-1, with TRBD1 identical over 9 bases. Germline V gene data show CDR1 as LGHNA and CDR2 as YSLEER. Losses at the gene ends were 1 base for V and 7 bases for J; bases not matched to a gene: 7. The CDR3 loop spans 15 amino acids. DNA of the CDR3: TGCGCCAGCAGCCAAGCGGTGGGGACAGGGTTTGAAGCTTTCTTT. Residues: CASSQAVGTGFEAFF.

Concerning this clone: Since no conserved phenylalanine or tryptophan closes the CDR3, a read error is the likely cause. No DNA is shown, since the ends of the CDR3 on it are uncertain; the CDR3 is the one TCRdb lists. The gene calls are TRBV7-9 and TRBJ2-7; the table's D call of TRBD1 was not tested on the DNA. Germline values: CDR1 SEHNR, CDR2 FQNEAQ (reference sequence). The CDR3 is 15 amino acids long, termini counted. CDR3 amino acids: CASTNFGQGGTRLVL.

This clone showed up many times. The chain employs TRBV12-3 or TRBV12-4 and TRBJ1-4; maybe TRBD1 (5 bases). V gave up 5 bases and J gave up 11 bases, with 9 bases separating them. The CDR3 loop spans 11 amino acids. The CDR3 spells CASSKQVKLFF. CDR3 in DNA: TGTGCCAGCAGTAAACAGGTGAAACTGTTTTTT.

This clone was counted once. The gene calls are TRBV11-3 and TRBJ2-3, with D maybe TRBD2 (6 bases). This CDR3 has 14 residues. CDR1 is SGHNT and CDR2 is YENEEA in the germline V gene. The V end was cut by 5 bases, the J end by 4 bases, with 13 bases between. The CDR3 DNA reads TGTGCCAGCAGCAGGACCCGGGGGTCAGATACGCAGTATTTT. Translation gives CASSRTRGSDTQYF.

This chain joins TRBV3-1 (or the pseudogene TRBV3-2) and TRBJ1-6; 7 positions agree with TRBD1. Germline loops: CDR1 LGHDT, CDR2 YNNKEL (reference sequence). The V gene end was trimmed by 3 bases and the J gene end by 10 bases; junction bases not matched to a gene: 9. The length of the CDR3 is 15 residues. The CDR3 loop reads CASSQVTGLGSPLHF. In DNA form, the CDR3 reads TGTGCCAGCAGCCAGGTGACAGGGCTGGGATCACCCCTCCACTTT.